The entry below describes one T cell receptor beta chain. Its antigen is unknown. This CDR3 contains 13 residues. Trimming stripped 8 bases from V and 1 base from J, with 9 bases between. Germline V gene lookup returns CDR1 LNHDA and CDR2 SQIVND (reference sequence). The data derive from a study of CD8+ T cells in alopecia areata. RNA extraction was followed by reverse transcription into cDNA, which acted as the sequencing template. Libraries were prepared by immunoSEQ multiplex PCR; TCRdb keeps only in-frame clonotypes and omits some of them. Found here are over 150,000 clones, 45% to 75% of them singletons; the top ten hold less than 0.8%. Stated treatment: oral pan-JAK inhibitor, 5-10 mg twice daily. PBMC-derived CD4+ and CD8+ T cells were sorted. Study outcomes and limitations: Patients displayed less clarity in TCR sharing than mice, a finding possibly related to HLA.

The chain is built from TRBV19 and TRBJ1-3; D gene uncertain. The specimen comprised CD4+ T cells sorted from blood, sampled at week 4, from a patient treated with tofacitinib. The clonotype comes from a human donor with alopecia areata. The CDR3 loop reads CASLKGSGNTIYF. In DNA, the CDR3 is TGTGCCAGTCTCAAGGGTTCTGGAAACACCATATATTTT. Drawing the rest from reference TRBV19 and TRBJ1-3, the complete variable domain is DGGITQSPKYLFRKEGQNVTLSCEQNLNHDAMYWYRQDPGQGLRLIYYSQIVNDFQKGDIAEGYSVSREKKESFPLTVTSAQKNPTAFYLCASLKGSGNTIYFGEGSWLTVV.